The following is a T cell receptor beta chain sequence with its context. As yet, its antigen is unknown. V shed 1 base, J shed 6 bases, and the junction held 7 bases outside the gene matches. This CDR3 comprises 16 residues. CDR1 is SGHRS and CDR2 is YFSETQ in the germline V gene. This entry belongs to a study of cytomegalovirus exposure and HLA in healthy donors. The PCR had 60 Vbeta and 13 Jbeta primers. Authors' methods: As a later analysis found, there were approximately 80 million unique TCR beta chains, of which about 10 million were shared. Assay used: immunoSEQ multiplex PCR; TCRdb lists only in-frame clones, some missing. D and trimming come from the DNA, and the V and J calls and clone size come from that table. The sample includes tens of thousands of clones, 75% to 90% of them seen just once. Study outcomes and limitations: The likely explanation for a cluster of highly shared sequence variants was sequencing artifact.

The gene calls are TRBV5-1 and TRBJ2-3, with 11 nucleotides matching TRBD1. Sequenced material: PBMCs. The origin of this receptor is a woman in her thirties in good health and CMV-seropositive. CDR3 DNA: TGCGCCAGCAGCTTGACGGGACAGGGGGAGCGGGATACGCAGTATTTT. It encodes CASSLTGQGERDTQYF.